The clone carrying this TCR beta chain has just one count. The target antigen is unknown. It was with 60 Vbeta and 13 Jbeta primers that the PCR ran. The data were produced by immunoSEQ multiplex PCR, yet TCRdb's version contains in-frame clones alone and is incomplete. The sample records 250,000 to 350,000 clones, 86% being singletons. The entry originates in a study of cytomegalovirus exposure and HLA in healthy donors. Study overall: Genetic ancestry analysis placed approximately 78% of the 398 donors that were genotyped in the Caucasian-associated cluster. Findings and caveats of the study: When analyzed later, a missense DCLRE1C variant was found to be linked to TCR beta V- and J-gene trimming. CMV serostatus was the only recorded immune exposure for donors. At a 0.05 false discovery rate, a later analysis found about 17,000 TCR beta sequences to be associated with HLA alleles.

Trimming took 3 bases from V and 2 from J, leaving 10 bases between them. This CDR3 has 15 amino acids. Germline V gene lookup returns CDR1 LNHDA and CDR2 SQIVND (reference sequence). J is TRBJ1-4 and V is TRBV19; D is unclear. This receptor was identified in a man aged 40-49 years in good health and CMV-seropositive. Sequenced input: PBMCs. The CDR3 here is CASSIYPLTNEKLFF. The CDR3 nucleotides read TGTGCCAGTAGTATCTATCCGCTTACTAATGAAAAACTGTTTTTT.